The clone carrying this TCR beta chain was seen only a few times. Its antigen is unidentified. This sample is drawn from a study of identical twins. General study points: Memory repertoires lacked the insertion deficit that abundant cord blood beta clonotypes showed. The study based its conclusions on cross-sectional statistical analysis and did not follow the same donors.

V was trimmed by 3 bases and J by 5 bases, leaving 17 bases between them. The germline V gene has CDR1 MGHRA and CDR2 YSYEKL. This CDR3 comprises 16 residues. TCRdb called the 5' RACE reads again in MiXCR, with one record for every CDR3 protein. The table records more than 1.5 million distinct CDR3 sequences, about 32% of them present only once. The chain has TRBV4-1 and TRBJ2-1, with D tentatively TRBD2 (6 bases). This receptor was obtained from a newborn girl in good health. The specimen sequenced was cord blood. The CDR3 protein is CASSHPIWRDNNEQFF. DNA of the CDR3: TGCGCCAGCAGCCACCCCATTTGGCGGGATAACAATGAGCAGTTCTTC.